This T cell receptor (beta chain) was documented in a study of cytomegalovirus exposure and HLA in healthy donors. For the study at large: A data release that came early held roughly 80 million unique TCRs from HLA-typed donors.

Study-level results: The study found most TCR sequences rare, yet found some public TCRs in many donors. In a later analysis, a genetic analysis reported fewer productive-TCR N-insertions in an Asian-associated ancestry cluster than the cohort average.

It was with 60 Vbeta and 13 Jbeta primers that the PCR ran. Measured with immunoSEQ multiplex PCR; TCRdb has only the in-frame clones, and not every one. This sample carries 150,000 to 200,000 clones, with under 6.5% going to the ten biggest clones. The CDR3 is made up of 16 amino acids. V was clipped by 3 bases and J by 3 bases; unmatched bases: 7. Worth noting for this clone: The target antigen is unknown.

The sample was PBMCs. V and J are TRBV23-1 and TRBJ1-2; 10 bases agree with TRBD1. TRBV23-1 is noted as an ORF with a role that remains uncertain. The clonotype was recovered from a man aged 30 to 45 in good health and CMV-seronegative. As DNA, the CDR3 is TGCGCCAGCAGTCAGCCCACGGGACAGGGGCACTATGGCTACACCTTC. Translation gives CASSQPTGQGHYGYTF.